Sequencing of this TCR beta chain was carried out in a study of blood T cell repertoires in COVID-19. Across the whole study: Italy, Spain and the United States were the sources of the convalescent and acute COVID-19 samples. In each case, the material was cDNA or gDNA derived from T cells, B-cell-depleted T cells, or PBMCs.

Original analysis: Reference gene primer amplification gave nucleated cell count estimates. TCRdb's table, derived via immunoSEQ multiplex PCR, lists solely in-frame clones and lacks some. V and J calls and clone size are those listed in that table; D and trimming were worked out from the DNA. The repertoire consists of about 200,000 clones, with about 88% occurring once and the leading ten covering around 1.7%. V lost 2 bases and J lost 1; bases outside the gene matches: 6. CDR3 length: 17 residues. Per germline, CDR1 SGHRS and CDR2 YFSETQ. Sequenced input: peripheral blood. The chain combines TRBV5-1 with TRBJ2-1; TRBD2 matches at 10 bases. This TCR derives from a young man with active or convalescent COVID-19. CDR3 sequence reads: CASSFPSGSVSYNEQFF. CDR3 nucleotide sequence: TGCGCCAGCAGCTTTCCTAGCGGGAGCGTGTCCTACAATGAGCAGTTCTTC.